This T cell receptor beta chain was identified during a study of CD8+ T cells in alopecia areata (dated by TCRdb to between 2018 and 2020). For the study in its entirety: The treated patients, all with moderate-to-severe alopecia areata, were enrolled in an open-label pilot trial of oral tofacitinib given at 5 to 10 mg twice daily. Patients stayed on tofacitinib for 6 to 18 months and then had 6 months of follow-up off drug so that delayed response and recurrence could be assessed. In treated patients, disease severity was measured using the SALT score, which gives the percentage of scalp surface area affected. In both human patients and the C3H/HeJ mouse model, the study applied high-throughput TCRbeta sequencing to look at T cell clonal expansion in alopecia areata. On the human side, TCRbeta sequencing was run on scalp tissue and on sorted CD4+ and CD8+ peripheral blood T cells from healthy controls and from alopecia areata patients with either patchy or totalis/universalis disease. Tofacitinib-treated patients had biopsies at baseline and at 4 and 24 weeks of treatment, with a later scalp biopsy in several patients. Scalp clonality was compared among normal scalp (n=4), patchy alopecia areata scalp (n=8), and alopecia totalis/universalis scalp (n=8). The RNA source kit depended on sample type: the PAXgene miRNA kit for fixed scalp, the miRNeasy kit for PBMCs, and the RNeasy kit for mouse skin. immunoSEQ multiplex PCR using 35 Vbeta forward primers and 13 Jbeta reverse primers was used to amplify TCRbeta CDR3 regions. Study-wide conclusions, independent of this receptor: Many expanded lesional clones persisted in scalp and blood during tofacitinib treatment, which may partly explain relapse after stopping treatment. Lesional scalp, especially in alopecia totalis/universalis, showed higher clonality and more expanded CD8+ clones than normal scalp, suggesting antigenic drive. Compared with mice, TCR sequences shared between patients were less clear, possibly partly because of HLA diversity across the patient population. The treated cohort was small, with a single nonresponder, so links between baseline CD8+ expansion and response need larger studies. Scalp clonality and the number of expanded CD8+ clones among the top 100 scalp clones were significantly decreased by tofacitinib. Unlike mouse skin, where gammadelta T cells dominate, normal human skin contains resident alphabeta T cells that get sequenced too, which complicates analysis of the scalp TCR repertoire.

There are 13 amino acids in the CDR3, from cysteine to phenylalanine inclusive. Just CDR3 DNA is preserved here, 39 bases in frame from base 1. The CDR1 and CDR2 encoded by the germline V gene are MNHEY and SVGAGI. V loses 8 bases, J loses 0 bases, and the germline ends lie 11 bases apart. Taken with the paper, the label for treatment or condition translates to: oral pan-JAK inhibitor, 5-10 mg twice daily. From alopecia areata patients, peripheral blood was collected along with lesional scalp punch biopsies. PBMCs were separated by density centrifugation and stained for CD3, CD4 and CD8, after which CD4+ and CD8+ T cells were sorted on a FACSAria. Concerning this clone itself: Its recognized antigen is unknown. No clone much larger than this one lies a single base away; base qualities are absent.

Libraries were made using the immunoSEQ multiplex PCR assay. RNA was extracted from all samples and reverse transcribed into cDNA, which served as template for TCR sequencing. First-strand cDNA was synthesized using SuperScript III with a 2:1 mix of oligo-dT and random hexamers. Amplification bias was assessed with a synthetic immune receptor repertoire, and residual bias was removed computationally. From the authors' description of their analysis: Raw reads were preprocessed for error removal, and CDR3 was defined according to IMGT conventions as running from the conserved cysteine to phenylalanine. Clonality was computed by normalizing Shannon entropy by log2 of the number of productive unique TCRs and subtracting the result from 1. Whether each scalp clone was CD4 or CD8 was inferred by checking scalp TCRbeta sequences against the CD4 and CD8 repertoires from sorted blood. TCRdb holds this immuneACCESS table with in-frame rearrangements only. Some clones are missing; in checked studies, unresolved V genes explain under half, and the rest has no known cause. V and J calls and clone size are as listed in that table; D and trimming were resolved from the DNA. In all, the sample holds 180,000 or so clones, and roughly 63% of those were seen once. The ten most abundant clones make up roughly 17% of the sample.

The starting material was CD4+ T cells sorted from blood, obtained at approximately week 56, from a patient treated with tofacitinib. The rearrangement joined TRBV6-5 to TRBJ2-7; the D gene is unclear. The source is a human donor with alopecia areata. The CDR3 has the sequence CASRAAASYEQYF. The nucleotide sequence is given as TGTGCCAGCCGGGCCGCAGCCTCCTACGAGCAGTACTTC.